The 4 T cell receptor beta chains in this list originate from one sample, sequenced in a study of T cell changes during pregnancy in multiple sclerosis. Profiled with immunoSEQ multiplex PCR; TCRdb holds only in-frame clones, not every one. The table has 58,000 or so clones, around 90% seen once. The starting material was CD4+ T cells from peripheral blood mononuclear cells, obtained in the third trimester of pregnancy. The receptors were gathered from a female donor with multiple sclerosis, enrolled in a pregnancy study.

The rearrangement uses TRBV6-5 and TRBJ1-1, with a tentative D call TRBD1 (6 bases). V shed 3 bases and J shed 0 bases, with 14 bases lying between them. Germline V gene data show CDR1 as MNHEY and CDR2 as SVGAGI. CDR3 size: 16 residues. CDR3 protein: CASSYAVGAMNTEAFF. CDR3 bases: TGTGCCAGCAGTTATGCCGTGGGGGCCATGAACACTGAAGCTTTCTTT.

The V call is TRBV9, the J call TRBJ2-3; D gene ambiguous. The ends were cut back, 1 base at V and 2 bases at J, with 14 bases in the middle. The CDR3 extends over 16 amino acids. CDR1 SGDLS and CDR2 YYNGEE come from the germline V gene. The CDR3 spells CASSVSSVGLTDTQYF. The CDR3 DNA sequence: TGTGCCAGCAGCGTATCCTCTGTGGGCCTCACAGATACGCAGTATTTT.

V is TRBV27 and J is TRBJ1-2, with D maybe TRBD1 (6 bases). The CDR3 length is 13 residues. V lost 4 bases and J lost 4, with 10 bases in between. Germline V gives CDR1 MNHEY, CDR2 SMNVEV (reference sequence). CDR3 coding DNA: TGTGCCAGCAGTTCGCAGGGGCCCTATGGCTACACCTTC. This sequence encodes CASSSQGPYGYTF.

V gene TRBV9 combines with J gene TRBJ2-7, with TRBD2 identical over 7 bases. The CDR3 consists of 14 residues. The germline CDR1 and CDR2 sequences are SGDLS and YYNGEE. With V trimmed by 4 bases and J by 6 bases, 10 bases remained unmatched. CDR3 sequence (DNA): TGTGCCAGCAGCCAGGACCCTAGCGGTCTCGAGCAGTACTTC. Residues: CASSQDPSGLEQYF. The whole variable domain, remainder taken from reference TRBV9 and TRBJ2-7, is DSGVTQTPKHLITATGQRVTLRCSPRSGDLSVYWYQQSLDQGLQFLIQYYNGEERAKGNILERFSAQQFPDLHSELNLSSLELGDSALYFCASSQDPSGLEQYFGPGTRLTVT.